The 8 T cell receptor beta chains in this list originate from one sample, sequenced in a study of OX40 agonist ivuxolimab in advanced cancers. This table comes from immunoSEQ multiplex PCR, and its TCRdb copy is limited to in-frame clones, with some not included. The sample carries roughly 32,000 clones, 84% recorded once. The material sequenced was CD4+ or CD8+ T cells sorted from blood, taken in a trial of the OX40 agonist ivuxolimab. These receptors came from an adult with an advanced solid tumor such as melanoma, head and neck, liver or kidney cancer.

The CDR3 sequence: CAISEGWVGGVETQYF. DNA of the CDR3: TGTGCCATCAGTGAGGGTTGGGTCGGGGGAGTGGAGACCCAGTACTTC. J is TRBJ2-5 and V is TRBV10-3, with D tentatively TRBD2 (6 bases). The V and J ends lost 2 bases and 5 bases respectively, with 18 bases between them. The CDR3 covers 16 residues. The V gene's germline CDR1 is ENHRY and CDR2 SYGVKD.

The rearrangement links TRBV28 to TRBJ2-1; 10 bases map to TRBD2. The CDR3 totals 17 residues. V trimming: 5 bases; J trimming: 2 bases; junction bases outside the gene matches: 9. Germline CDR1 MDHEN, CDR2 SYDVKM. For the CDR3, the DNA is TGTGCCAGCAGTACCCTAGCGGGAGAAAGCACCTACAATGAGCAGTTCTTC. The encoded protein is CASSTLAGESTYNEQFF.

The rearrangement joins TRBV19 to TRBJ1-5, with 8 bases that match TRBD1. With V trimmed by 3 bases and J by 7 bases, 8 bases remained unmatched. The CDR3 length is 15 residues. Per the germline V gene, CDR1 is LNHDA and CDR2 is SQIVND (reference sequence). The CDR3 DNA reads as TGTGCCAGTAGTATGACGAGGACAGGGCGACAGCCCCAGCATTTT. Translation: CASSMTRTGRQPQHF.

This clone was found once. The chain joins TRBV10-1 to TRBJ2-1, with 14 positions matching TRBD2. In germline, CDR1 is WNHNN, CDR2 SYGVQD (reference sequence). V lost 4 bases and J lost 1; bases outside the gene matches: 6. The CDR3 is 18 residues long. CDR3 nucleotide sequence: TGCGCCAGCAGTGCCGGGACTAGCGGGAGAGGATCCTACAATGAGCAGTTCTTC. The encoded protein is CASSAGTSGRGSYNEQFF.

This chain links TRBV27 with TRBJ2-7, with TRBD2 as a possible D gene (5 bases). The CDR3 contains 14 residues. Germline CDR1 is MNHEY and CDR2 is SMNVEV (reference sequence). Trimming took 5 bases from V and 2 from J, leaving 13 bases between them. The CDR3 DNA sequence: TGTGCCAGCAGTCCCGCTAGCCGCGCCTACGAGCAGTACTTC. As protein: CASSPASRAYEQYF.

This chain connects TRBV7-6 to TRBJ1-6; 9 bases line up with TRBD1. This CDR3 has 14 residues. Germline CDR1 reads SGHVS; CDR2 reads FNYEAQ. V gave up 5 bases and J gave up 9 bases; unmatched junction bases: 5. CDR3 in DNA: TGTGCCAGCAGCCTTGGACAGGGGCCTTCACCCCTCCACTTT. Protein product: CASSLGQGPSPLHF.

V gene TRBV28 combines with J gene TRBJ2-4; no firm D call. Trimming removed 3 bases at V and 0 bases at J, with 12 bases between. This CDR3 is built from 16 residues. Germline lookup yields CDR1 MDHEN and CDR2 SYDVKM. The CDR3 region is CASSFLSTLAKNIQYF. The CDR3 nucleotides are TGTGCCAGCAGTTTTTTATCGACCTTAGCCAAAAACATTCAGTACTTC.

The chain is built from TRBV19 and TRBJ1-1; D gene ambiguous. CDR3 length equals 16 residues. Germline assignment: CDR1 LNHDA and CDR2 SQIVND (reference sequence). The V end lost 3 bases, the J end lost 4 bases, and 18 bases lay between the germline ends. CDR3 loop: CASSMGRNRGLTEAFF. The CDR3 bases are TGTGCCAGTAGTATGGGCAGAAACCGAGGGCTCACTGAAGCTTTCTTT.